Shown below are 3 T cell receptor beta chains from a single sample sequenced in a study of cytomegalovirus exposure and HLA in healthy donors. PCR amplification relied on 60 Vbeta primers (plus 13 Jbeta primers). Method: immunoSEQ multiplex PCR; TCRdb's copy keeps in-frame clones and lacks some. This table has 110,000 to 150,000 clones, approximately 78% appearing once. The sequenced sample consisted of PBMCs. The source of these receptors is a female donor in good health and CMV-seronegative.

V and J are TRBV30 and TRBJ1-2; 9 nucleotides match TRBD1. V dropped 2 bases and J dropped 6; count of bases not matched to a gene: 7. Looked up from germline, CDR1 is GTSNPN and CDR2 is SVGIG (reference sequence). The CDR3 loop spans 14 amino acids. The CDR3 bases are TGTGCCTGGAGTCTTACAGGGGGCGCTGATGGCTACACCTTC. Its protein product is CAWSLTGGADGYTF.

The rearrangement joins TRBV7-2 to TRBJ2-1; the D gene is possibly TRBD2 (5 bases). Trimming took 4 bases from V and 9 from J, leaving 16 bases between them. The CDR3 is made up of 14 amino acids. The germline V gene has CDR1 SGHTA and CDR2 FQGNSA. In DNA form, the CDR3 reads TGTGCCAGCAGCTCCTTGAACCGGGCGGGTGAGCAGTTCTTC. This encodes CASSSLNRAGEQFF.

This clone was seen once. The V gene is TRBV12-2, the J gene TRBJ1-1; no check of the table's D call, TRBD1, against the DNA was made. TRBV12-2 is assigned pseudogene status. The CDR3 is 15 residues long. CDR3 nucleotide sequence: TGTGCAAGTCGCTTAGTGACAGGCGTGAACACTGAAGCTTTCTTT. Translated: CASRLVTGVNTEAFF.